This T cell receptor (beta chain) was sequenced in a study of CD8 T cells in ankylosing spondylitis. TCRdb used MiXCR to reprocess the 5' RACE reads, holding one entry per CDR3 protein. The data contain about 160,000 distinct CDR3 sequences, around 16% of them seen just once; the ten biggest clones take up about 8.3%. V was pared by 4 bases and J by 7 bases, with 11 bases between. The V gene's germline CDR1 is SQVTM and CDR2 ANQGSEA. CDR3 length: 11 amino acids. The sample comprised blood, either unsorted or a sorted T cell fraction (not recorded which). The TCR was taken from a male donor with ankylosing spondylitis or in good health (not recorded which). The chain recombines TRBV29-1 with TRBJ2-7, with D tentatively TRBD1 or TRBD2 (6 bases each). In nucleotides, the CDR3 is TGCAGCGTTGGAGGGGGAGGAGAGCAGTACTTC. This sequence encodes CSVGGGGEQYF.